The 32 T cell receptor beta chains given below trace back to one sample, sequenced in a study of cytomegalovirus exposure and HLA in healthy donors. PCR used 60 Vbeta primers and 13 Jbeta primers. Libraries were prepared by immunoSEQ multiplex PCR; TCRdb keeps only in-frame clonotypes and omits some of them. The sample carries approximately 150,000 clones, roughly two thirds recorded once. The sequencing input was PBMCs. Receptors were obtained from a woman under 30 in good health and CMV-seropositive.

The chain uses TRBV7-3 and TRBJ2-1, with 7 bases aligning to TRBD2. Germline values: CDR1 SGHTA, CDR2 FQGTGA. The CDR3 loop spans 16 amino acids. Germline trimming cut 0 bases from V and 1 base from J; bases unmatched to any gene: 3. As DNA, the CDR3 is TGTGCCAGCAGCTTAACCGGGCGGGGGTCCTACAATGAGCAGTTCTTC. This encodes CASSLTGRGSYNEQFF.

This sequence joins TRBV12-5 and TRBJ1-6; 7 bases are shared with TRBD1. V lost 3 bases, J lost 0 bases, and 5 bases stayed unmatched. This CDR3 comprises 17 residues. CDR1 is LGHNT, CDR2 FRNRAP, per germline. The DNA for the CDR3 is TGTGCTAGTGGTTTATCGGGACAGCTCTCCTATAATTCACCCCTCCACTTT. It yields the protein CASGLSGQLSYNSPLHF.

This chain uses TRBV4-3 with TRBJ2-1; 8 positions agree with TRBD2. Germline loops: CDR1 LGHNA, CDR2 YSLEER. This CDR3 is 15 amino acids long. Unmatched junction bases numbered 8, after V lost 3 bases and J lost 7 bases. CDR3 sequence: CASSHGGGPGNEQFF. CDR3 coding DNA: TGCGCCAGCAGCCATGGCGGGGGGCCGGGGAATGAGCAGTTCTTC.

The chain recombines TRBV5-4 with TRBJ2-7; D is uncertain. Germline V CDR1 and CDR2: SGHNT, YYREEE (reference sequence). The CDR3 is 12 amino acids. The germline V and J ends were trimmed by 2 bases and 7 bases, with 10 bases remaining between them. CDR3: CASSFPSREQYF. The CDR3 coding sequence is TGTGCCAGCAGCTTTCCGTCCCGGGAGCAGTACTTC.

The chain links TRBV4-2 to TRBJ2-5, with D tentatively TRBD2 (6 bases). Trimming took off 3 bases at V and 2 bases at J, with 13 bases between the two ends. The germline gives CDR1 LGHNA, CDR2 YNFKEQ. The CDR3 runs to 15 residues. DNA for the CDR3: TGTGCCAGCAGCCAGAACCGGGACTTACAAGAGACCCAGTACTTC. Protein product: CASSQNRDLQETQYF.

The V gene is TRBV6-4, the J gene TRBJ2-3; D not certain. CDR1 and CDR2 from the germline V gene are MRHNA and SNTAGT. The CDR3 runs 11 residues. V was trimmed by 10 bases and J by 6 bases, leaving 11 bases between them. The CDR3 loop is CANLLRDTQYF. The CDR3 DNA reads TGTGCCAACCTACTCCGCGATACGCAGTATTTT.

This clone was seen once. V gene TRBV30 combines with J gene TRBJ2-1, with D tentatively TRBD1 (7 bases). CDR1 and CDR2 (germline): GTSNPN, SVGIG (reference sequence). This CDR3 is 14 amino acids long. Trimming pared 2 bases from V and 15 bases from J, leaving 23 bases between. In DNA, the CDR3 is TGTGCCTGGAGTTTGGGACAGAATCCGTTCGGGGGGTTCTTC. Protein sequence: CAWSLGQNPFGGFF.

The chain employs TRBV19 and TRBJ1-2, with a tentative D call TRBD1 (5 bases). V dropped 3 bases and J dropped 7 bases, with 12 bases sitting between them. Germline CDR1 LNHDA, CDR2 SQIVND (reference sequence). This CDR3 has 13 amino acids. As DNA, the CDR3 is TGTGCCAGTAGTATTTTATCCAGGGCTGGCTACACCTTC. It yields the protein CASSILSRAGYTF.

V usage is TRBV7-3 and J usage is TRBJ2-2; no clear D gene. The CDR3 extends over 13 amino acids. In germline, CDR1 is SGHTA, CDR2 FQGTGA. Trimming took 3 bases from V and 3 from J, leaving 5 bases between them. CDR3 amino acids: CASSFPDTGELFF. The CDR3, as DNA: TGTGCCAGCAGCTTCCCGGACACCGGGGAGCTGTTTTTT.

Details on this clone: A read error may produce the germline difference seen at one junction end. Other DNA sequences of this sample code for an identical CDR3. This sequence joins TRBV30 and TRBJ2-7; the match to TRBD1 covers 7 bases. CDR3 size: 11 residues. Looked up from germline, CDR1 is GTSNPN and CDR2 is SVGIG (reference sequence). The CDR3 nucleotides read TGCGCCTGGAGGACAGGTTACGAGCAGTACTTC. It specifies CAWRTGYEQYF.

Here the CDR3 reads CASSQDIMTSLRNEQFF. For the CDR3, the DNA is TGCGCCAGCAGCCAAGATATCATGACTAGCCTGCGGAATGAGCAGTTCTTC. This rearrangement joins TRBV4-3 to TRBJ2-1; 7 nucleotides align to TRBD2. This CDR3 is 17 amino acids long. The V gene end was trimmed by 0 bases and the J gene end by 7 bases; junction bases not matched to a gene: 12. Germline-derived CDR1 and CDR2 are LGHNA and YSLEER.

The J gene is TRBJ1-6, the V gene TRBV27; tentatively, D is TRBD1 (6 bases). Trimming stripped 5 bases from V and 9 bases from J, with 17 bases between. CDR1 and CDR2 from the germline V gene are MNHEY and SMNVEV (reference sequence). The CDR3 is 15 amino acids. The CDR3 region has the DNA TGTGCCAGCAGTCTACAGGGTGGTAGAACTTCACCCCTCCACTTT. It translates to CASSLQGGRTSPLHF.

V gene TRBV7-6 combines with J gene TRBJ2-5; 14 bases align to TRBD2. Germline CDR1 SGHVS, CDR2 FNYEAQ. V dropped 4 bases and J dropped 8; count of bases not matched to a gene: 12. This CDR3 is built from 17 residues. CDR3 bases: TGTGCCAGCAGCTCAAGGACTAGCGGGGGGCCCGCGGAAACCCAGTACTTC. Its protein product is CASSSRTSGGPAETQYF.

The chain carries TRBV5-8 and TRBJ1-1; D might be TRBD1 (5 bases). The germline V and J ends were trimmed by 0 bases and 5 bases, with 11 bases remaining between them. The CDR3 runs to 14 residues. Germline assignment: CDR1 SGHTS and CDR2 YDEGEE. CDR3 residues: CASSLAGPTTEAFF. As DNA, the CDR3 is TGTGCCAGCAGCTTGGCAGGGCCAACGACTGAAGCTTTCTTT.

This clone has more than one count but fewer than ten. The chain employs TRBV7-2 and TRBJ2-1; 10 nucleotides match TRBD2. The V and J ends lost 3 bases and 0 bases, in that order; junction bases with no gene match: 2. The germline CDR1 and CDR2 sequences are SGHTA and FQGNSA. The CDR3 loop spans 16 amino acids. This CDR3 is CASSFSGGLSYNEQFF. DNA for the CDR3: TGTGCCAGCAGCTTTAGCGGGGGGCTCTCCTACAATGAGCAGTTCTTC.

Written as DNA, the CDR3 is TGTGCCAGCAGCCGACGGGACACGGTCTGGAATGGCTACACCTTC. Encoded protein: CASSRRDTVWNGYTF. The V call is TRBV4-2, the J call TRBJ1-2; D may be TRBD1 (6 bases). The germline V gene has CDR1 LGHNA and CDR2 YNFKEQ. The CDR3 contains 15 residues. V was shortened by 4 bases and J by 6 bases, with 18 bases between the two germline ends.

The chain uses TRBV7-9 and TRBJ2-7; 7 bases are shared with TRBD2. Germline values: CDR1 SEHNR, CDR2 FQNEAQ (reference sequence). This CDR3 region has 14 residues. J lost 6 bases, V lost 5 bases, and 10 bases had no gene match. CDR3 DNA sequence: TGTGCCAGCAGCCCCCTTGGGGGGGTTGCCGAGCAGTACTTC. It specifies CASSPLGGVAEQYF.

The CDR3 loop is CASSQESVLAGGENEQFF. CDR3 nucleotide sequence: TGTGCCAGCAGCCAAGAAAGTGTACTAGCGGGGGGCGAGAATGAGCAGTTCTTC. V is TRBV4-2 and J is TRBJ2-1, with 12 bases aligning to TRBD2. The CDR3 sequence is 18 residues long. The germline gives CDR1 LGHNA, CDR2 YNFKEQ. V lost 0 bases to trimming and J lost 7 bases; unmatched junction nucleotides: 10.

The chain is built from TRBV19 and TRBJ2-3, with D tentatively TRBD1 (5 bases). Deletions cut 5 bases from V and 4 bases from J, with 13 bases between. Germline CDR1 and CDR2: LNHDA and SQIVND (reference sequence). CDR3 length: 14 amino acids. The CDR3 DNA reads as TGTGCCAGTAGTTCCTTTGGGGCCCCAGATACGCAGTATTTT. This codes for CASSSFGAPDTQYF.

The CDR3 DNA is TGTGCCAGCAGCCGGAATCCAGGGGCAGATACGCAGTATTTT. Protein product: CASSRNPGADTQYF. The chain combines TRBV6-1 with TRBJ2-3, with D possibly TRBD1 on 6 matching bases. This CDR3 region has 14 residues. The germline V and J ends were trimmed by 6 bases and 4 bases, with 14 bases remaining between them. In germline, CDR1 is MNHNS, CDR2 SASEGT.

To note about this clone: The sample has other DNA sequences that encode this CDR3 too. The chain links TRBV18 to TRBJ1-6, with TRBD1 matching 12 bases. Germline V gene lookup returns CDR1 KGHSH and CDR2 LQKENI. CDR3 size: 15 residues. V trimming: 4 bases; J trimming: 6 bases; junction bases outside the gene matches: 1. The CDR3 DNA sequence: TGTGCCAGCTCACTGGGACAGGGGGCTAATTCACCCCTCCACTTT. Translation gives CASSLGQGANSPLHF.

This clone was observed once. The chain has TRBV4-3 and TRBJ2-1, with TRBD2 identical over 9 bases. After removal of 0 bases from V and 4 bases from J, the junction contained 13 bases not matched to a gene. The CDR3 totals 19 residues. Germline assignment: CDR1 LGHNA and CDR2 YSLEER. The CDR3 region has the DNA TGCGCCAGCAGCCAAGATGGGATCGGGGCCAGCGGGGGGTACAATGAGCAGTTCTTC. It specifies CASSQDGIGASGGYNEQFF.

This chain links TRBV30 with TRBJ1-2; TRBD1 is a possible D gene (5 bases). CDR3 length: 12 residues. V dropped 0 bases and J dropped 7 bases, with 9 bases sitting between them. Per the germline V gene, CDR1 is GTSNPN and CDR2 is SVGIG (reference sequence). CDR3 region: CAWSVSRVGYTF. The CDR3 bases are TGTGCCTGGAGTGTTAGCAGGGTTGGCTACACCTTC.

Only a few counts were recorded for this clone. The chain couples TRBV4-1 to TRBJ2-2; unclear D gene. V shed 1 base and J shed 5 bases, with 5 bases lying between them. The CDR3 extends over 13 amino acids. CDR1 is MGHRA, CDR2 YSYEKL, per germline. The CDR3 sequence is CASSQATTGELFF. The CDR3 nucleotides read TGCGCCAGCAGCCAAGCTACGACCGGGGAGCTGTTTTTT.

This rearrangement joins TRBV11-1 to TRBJ2-1, with 11 bases lining up with TRBD2. V lost 1 base and J lost 8; bases outside the gene matches: 10. CDR3 size: 17 residues. Germline loops: CDR1 SGHAT, CDR2 FQDESV (reference sequence). The CDR3 loop is CASSLDPSGGPVHEQFF. CDR3 nucleotides: TGTGCCAGCAGCTTAGATCCTAGCGGGGGGCCTGTACATGAGCAGTTCTTC.

This clone showed up just a few times. This chain connects TRBV6-5 to TRBJ1-3, with D maybe TRBD1 (6 bases). Trimming took 11 bases from V and 0 from J, leaving 11 bases between them. Germline V gives CDR1 MNHEY, CDR2 SVGAGI. CDR3 length: 13 amino acids. The CDR3: CALQGGSGNTIYF. CDR3 bases: TGTGCCTTACAGGGTGGCTCTGGAAACACCATATATTTT.

As for this clone: This specimen includes other DNA sequences encoding the same CDR3. The chain joins TRBV7-9 to TRBJ1-1, with TRBD1 as a possible D gene (6 bases). CDR1 is SEHNR, CDR2 FQNEAQ, per germline (reference sequence). There are 12 residues in the CDR3. Deletions cut 3 bases from V and 8 bases from J, with 10 bases between. CDR3 nucleotides: TGTGCCAGCAGCTTTGGGCAGGGGGAAGCTTTCTTT. It encodes CASSFGQGEAFF.

This clone was seen a handful of times. The V and J genes are TRBV6-5 and TRBJ2-7; D remains unclear. The length of the CDR3 is 14 residues. Trimming removed 0 bases at V and 0 bases at J, with 6 bases between. From germline, CDR1 is MNHEY and CDR2 SVGAGI. CDR3 loop: CASSYSARSYEQYF. The CDR3 DNA follows: TGTGCCAGCAGTTACTCGGCCCGCTCCTACGAGCAGTACTTC.

Only one count was recorded for this clone. V is TRBV21-1 and J is TRBJ2-7; TRBD1 reflects the table's D call only, with no check against the DNA. TRBV21-1 is a documented pseudogene. This CDR3 is 12 amino acids long. DNA of the CDR3: TGTGCCAGCAGCCAGTCAGTCGACGAGCAGTACTTC. Amino acids: CASSQSVDEQYF.

The V gene is TRBV18, the J gene TRBJ2-5, with 9 bases matching TRBD1. CDR1 and CDR2 from the germline V gene are KGHSH and LQKENI. J lost 4 bases, V lost 3 bases, and 12 bases had no gene match. The length of the CDR3 is 17 residues. Here the CDR3 reads CASSPLSTGQGTETQYF. CDR3 sequence (DNA): TGTGCCAGCTCACCCTTATCAACGGGACAGGGCACAGAGACCCAGTACTTC.

This clone came up once. V is TRBV7-2 and J is TRBJ2-3; 9 bases map to TRBD2. Trimming cost V 0 bases and J 5 bases; bases outside gene matches: 9. The CDR3 spans 17 residues. Germline loops: CDR1 SGHTA, CDR2 FQGNSA. CDR3 loop: CASSLAFAGGLGDTQYF. CDR3 bases: TGTGCCAGCAGCTTAGCATTTGCGGGGGGGCTTGGAGATACGCAGTATTTT. Drawing the rest from reference TRBV7-2 and TRBJ2-3, the complete variable domain is GAGVSQSPSNKVTEKGKDVELRCDPISGHTALYWYRQSLGQGLEFLIYFQGNSAPDKSGLPSDRFSAERTGGSVSTLTIQRTQQEDSAVYLCASSLAFAGGLGDTQYFGPGTRLTVL.

Concerning this clone itself: This likely comes from a read error, as the CDR3 has no conserved phenylalanine or tryptophan at its end. This chain links TRBV5-8 with TRBJ2-7; weak D call: TRBD1 (5 bases). The V end was cut by 0 bases, the J end by 2 bases, with 15 bases between. Per germline, CDR1 SGHTS and CDR2 YDEGEE. The CDR3 covers 16 residues. CDR3 in amino acids: CASSLEVTVSAYEQYL. CDR3 bases: TGTGCCAGCAGCTTGGAGGTGACAGTCTCAGCCTACGAGCAGTACCTC.